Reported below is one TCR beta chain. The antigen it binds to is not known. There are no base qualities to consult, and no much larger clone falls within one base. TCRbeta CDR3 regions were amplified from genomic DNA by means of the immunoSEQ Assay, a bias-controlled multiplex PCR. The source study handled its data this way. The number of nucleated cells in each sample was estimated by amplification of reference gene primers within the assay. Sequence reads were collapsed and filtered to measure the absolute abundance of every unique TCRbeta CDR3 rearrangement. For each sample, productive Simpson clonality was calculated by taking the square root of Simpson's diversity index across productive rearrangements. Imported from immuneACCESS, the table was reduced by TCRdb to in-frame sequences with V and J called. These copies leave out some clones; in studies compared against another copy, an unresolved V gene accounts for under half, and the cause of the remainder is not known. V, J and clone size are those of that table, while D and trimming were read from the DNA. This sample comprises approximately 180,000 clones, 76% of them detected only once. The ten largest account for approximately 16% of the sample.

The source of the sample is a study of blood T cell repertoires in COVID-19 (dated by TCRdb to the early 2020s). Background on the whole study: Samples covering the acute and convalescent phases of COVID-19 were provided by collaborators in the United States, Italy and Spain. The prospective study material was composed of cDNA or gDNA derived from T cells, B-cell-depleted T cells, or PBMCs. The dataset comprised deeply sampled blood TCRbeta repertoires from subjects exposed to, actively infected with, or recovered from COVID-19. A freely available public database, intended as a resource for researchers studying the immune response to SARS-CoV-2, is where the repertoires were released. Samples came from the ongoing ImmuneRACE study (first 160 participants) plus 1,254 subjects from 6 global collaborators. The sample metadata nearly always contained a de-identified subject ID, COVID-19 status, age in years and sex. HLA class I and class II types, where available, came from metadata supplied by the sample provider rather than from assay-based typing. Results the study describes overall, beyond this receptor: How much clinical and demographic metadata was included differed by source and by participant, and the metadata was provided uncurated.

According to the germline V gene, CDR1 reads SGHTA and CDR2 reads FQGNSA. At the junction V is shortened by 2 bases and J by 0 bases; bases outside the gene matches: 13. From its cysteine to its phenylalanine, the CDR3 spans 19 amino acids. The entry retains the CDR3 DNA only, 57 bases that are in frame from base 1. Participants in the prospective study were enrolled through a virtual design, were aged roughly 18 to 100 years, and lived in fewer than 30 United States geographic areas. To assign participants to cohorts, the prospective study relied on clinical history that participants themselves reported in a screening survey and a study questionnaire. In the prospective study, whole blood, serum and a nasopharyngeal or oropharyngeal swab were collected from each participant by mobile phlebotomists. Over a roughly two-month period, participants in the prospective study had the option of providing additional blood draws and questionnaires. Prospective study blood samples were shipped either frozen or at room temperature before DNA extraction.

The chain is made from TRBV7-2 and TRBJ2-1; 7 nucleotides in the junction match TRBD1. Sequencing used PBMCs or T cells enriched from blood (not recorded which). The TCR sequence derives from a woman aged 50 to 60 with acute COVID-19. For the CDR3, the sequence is CASSLRGHGSPSSYNEQFF. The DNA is TGTGCCAGCAGCTTAAGGGGGCATGGCTCTCCCAGCTCCTACAATGAGCAGTTCTTC.